This paragraph reports one T cell receptor (beta chain). No antigen is known for it. The data were taken from a study of Ad26.COV2.S vaccination and SARS-CoV-2 variants. Study results and caveats: Non-spike TCR breadth did not differ much between vaccine and placebo recipients. Total T cell responses were possibly underestimated by TCR breadth and depth analyses.

Some clones are missing from TCRdb's copy, which holds only in-frame ones; the method was immunoSEQ multiplex PCR. The repertoire holds roughly 150,000 clones, with 70% to 90% as singletons. The source material was peripheral blood, sampled after recovery from COVID-19. This receptor was identified in a human donor who had recovered from COVID-19.

As DNA, the CDR3 is TGTGCCAGCAGTGAATCAGGGCAAGAGACCCAGTACTTC. This sequence encodes CASSESGQETQYF. The chain employs TRBV25-1 and TRBJ2-5, with D maybe TRBD1 (5 bases). Trimming removed 1 base from V and 2 bases from J, with 5 bases in between. This CDR3 has 13 amino acids. Germline loops: CDR1 MGHDK, CDR2 SYGVNS.